This TCR beta chain was captured in a study of blood T cell repertoires in COVID-19. Study-level information: Sites in the United States, Italy and Spain provided acute and convalescent COVID-19 samples.

In the authors' methods: Reference gene primer amplification gave nucleated cell count estimates. The protocol was immunoSEQ multiplex PCR, while the TCRdb copy is restricted to in-frame clones and leaves out a portion. Clonal size and the V and J genes are those of that table, whereas D and trimming came from the DNA. The sample shows over 200,000 clones, around 90% of them seen only once. This CDR3 comprises 14 residues. Trimming took 6 bases from V and 4 from J, leaving 15 bases between them. In germline, CDR1 is KGHSH, CDR2 LQKENI. Input material: peripheral blood. The source is a woman aged 40-49 years who had recovered from COVID-19. This rearrangement joins TRBV18 to TRBJ1-1; D unclear. This chain's CDR3 is CASSAARRGTEAFF. In DNA, the CDR3 is TGTGCCAGCTCCGCCGCGCGTCGGGGCACTGAAGCTTTCTTT. Variable domain in full (rest from reference TRBV18 and TRBJ1-1): NAGVMQNPRHLVRRRGQEARLRCSPMKGHSHVYWYRQLPEEGLKFMVYLQKENIIDESGMPKERFSAEFPKEGPSILRIQQVVRGDSAAYFCASSAARRGTEAFFGQGTRLTVV.